This T cell receptor beta chain is from a study of human T cells and chemical hapten exposure. Overall study results and limits: Large CDR3 similarity clusters arose significantly more often from expanded TCRs than from controls.

This clonotype was seen at least ten times. Its antigen is still unknown. Library construction involved attaching unique molecular identifiers to individual cDNA molecules, which allowed quantitative, reproducible TCR counting. TCRdb called the RACE reads again in MiXCR, with one record for every CDR3 protein. The sample holds around 80,000 distinct CDR3 sequences; around 6.7% are singletons and the top ten take 1% to 1.5%. The time point: patch test 2, 6 weeks after DPC sensitization. Stated treatment: therapeutic diphenylcyclopropenone sensitization with weekly scalp DPC. Prior to each patch test being applied, blood was drawn. This receptor was taken from a woman in her 30s with alopecia areata. Some clones in this sample may be carry-over from other donors' samples. This sample comprised whole blood, obtained in connection with sensitization to the hapten diphenylcyclopropenone (DPC).

CDR3 region: CASSRDAETGELFF. The CDR3 nucleotides are TGTGCCAGCAGCCGGGATGCTGAAACCGGGGAGCTGTTTTTT. The chain uses TRBV7-9 and TRBJ2-2; tentative D call: TRBD2 (5 bases). The CDR3 contains 14 residues. Per the germline V gene, CDR1 is SEHNR and CDR2 is FQNEAQ (reference sequence). Trimming removed 5 bases at V and 5 bases at J, with 12 bases between.